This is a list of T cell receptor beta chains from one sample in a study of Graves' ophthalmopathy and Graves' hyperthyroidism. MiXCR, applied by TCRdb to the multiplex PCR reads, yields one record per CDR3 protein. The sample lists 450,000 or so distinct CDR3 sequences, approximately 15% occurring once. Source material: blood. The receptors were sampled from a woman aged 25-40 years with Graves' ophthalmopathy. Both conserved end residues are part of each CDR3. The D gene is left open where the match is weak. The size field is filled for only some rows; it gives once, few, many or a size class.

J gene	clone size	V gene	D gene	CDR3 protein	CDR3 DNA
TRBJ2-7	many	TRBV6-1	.	CASTGGPEGGEQYF	TGTGCCAGCACCGGGGGGCCCGAAGGTGGCGAGCAGTACTTC
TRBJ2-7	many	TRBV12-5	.	CASVLHGSSSEQYF	TGTGCTAGTGTCCTCCATGGGAGTTCCAGCGAGCAGTACTTC
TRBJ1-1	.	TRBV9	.	CASSVEGYGTEAFF	TGTGCCAGCAGCGTCGAGGGGTACGGCACTGAAGCTTTCTTT
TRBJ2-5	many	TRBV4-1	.	CASSQEHQETQYF	TGCGCCAGCAGCCAAGAGCACCAAGAGACCCAGTACTTC
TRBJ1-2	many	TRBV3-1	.	CASSQARGSPGYTF	TGTGCCAGCAGCCAAGCTAGAGGAAGTCCCGGCTACACCTTC
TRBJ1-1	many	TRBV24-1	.	CATIRTNTEAFF	TGTGCCACCATTCGGACGAACACTGAAGCTTTCTTT
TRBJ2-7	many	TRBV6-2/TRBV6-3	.	CASSYRITGTVYEQYF	TGTGCCAGCAGTTACCGGATAACCGGGACGGTGTACGAGCAGTACTTC
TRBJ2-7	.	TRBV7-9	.	CASSFTGVPYEQYF	TGTGCCAGCAGCTTCACCGGGGTGCCCTACGAGCAGTACTTC
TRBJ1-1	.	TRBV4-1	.	CASSQGATLITEAFF	TGCGCCAGCAGCCAGGGAGCTACTCTGATCACTGAAGCCTTCTTT
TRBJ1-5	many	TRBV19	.	CASMVLGQPQHF	TGTGCCAGTATGGTCCTTGGGCAGCCCCAGCATTTT
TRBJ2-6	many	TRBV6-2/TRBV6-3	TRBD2	CASSPGTSGGFSGANVLTF	TGTGCCAGCAGCCCCGGGACTAGCGGGGGGTTCTCTGGGGCCAACGTCCTGACTTTC
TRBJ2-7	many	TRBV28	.	CASRNLFRRGRRVMYEQYF	TGTGCCAGCAGGAACCTATTTCGGCGGGGAAGGAGGGTCATGTACGAGCAGTACTTC
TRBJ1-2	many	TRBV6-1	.	CASNPGTTIYGYTF	TGTGCCAGCAACCCCGGGACAACGATCTATGGCTACACCTTC
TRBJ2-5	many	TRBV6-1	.	CASREWGEETQYF	TGTGCCAGCAGGGAATGGGGGGAAGAGACCCAGTACTTC
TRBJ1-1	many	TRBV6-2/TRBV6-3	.	CASSSPNGVTEAFF	TGTGCCAGCAGTTCTCCCAACGGGGTGACTGAAGCTTTCTTT
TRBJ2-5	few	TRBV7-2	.	CASSQLETRYF	TGTGCCAGCAGCCAGCTGGAGACCCGGTACTTC
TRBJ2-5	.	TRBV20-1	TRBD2	CSASGGARETQYF	TGCAGTGCTAGCGGGGGGGCCCGAGAGACCCAGTACTTC
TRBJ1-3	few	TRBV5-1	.	CASSYRDLPGNTIYF	TGCGCCAGCAGCTACCGGGACCTACCAGGAAACACCATATATTTT
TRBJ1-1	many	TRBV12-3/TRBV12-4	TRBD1	CASSSLPGQGEAEAFF	TGTGCCAGCAGTTCCCTACCCGGACAGGGAGAAGCTGAAGCTTTCTTT
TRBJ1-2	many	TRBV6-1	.	CASSETRRGKDF	TGTGCCAGCAGTGAAACTAGGAGGGGGAAGGACTTC
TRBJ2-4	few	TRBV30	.	CAWRSSIAKNIQYF	TGTGCCTGGAGATCCTCGATAGCCAAAAACATTCAGTACTTC
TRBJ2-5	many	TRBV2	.	CASSGQGSQETQYF	TGTGCCAGCAGTGGTCAAGGATCCCAAGAGACCCAGTACTTC
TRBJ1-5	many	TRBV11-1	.	CASSLGKLGQTSNQPQHF	TGTGCCAGCAGCTTAGGCAAACTGGGACAAACCAGCAATCAGCCCCAGCATTTT
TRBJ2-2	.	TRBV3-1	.	CASSHRTYNTGELFF	TGTGCCAGCAGCCATAGGACCTACAACACCGGGGAGCTGTTTTTT
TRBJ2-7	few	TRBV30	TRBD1	CAWSVRNRGTGEQYF	TGTGCCTGGAGTGTACGTAACAGGGGGACCGGGGAGCAGTACTTC
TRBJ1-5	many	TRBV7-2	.	CASSLQGYNQPQHF	TGTGCCAGCAGCTTACAGGGTTATAATCAGCCCCAGCATTTT
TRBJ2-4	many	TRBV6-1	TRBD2	CASSDRLAGPKNIQYF	TGTGCCAGCAGTGATAGACTAGCGGGGCCCAAAAACATTCAGTACTTC
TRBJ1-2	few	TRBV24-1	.	CATSDPVRVGGYTF	TGTGCCACCAGTGACCCCGTCAGGGTAGGTGGTTACACCTTC
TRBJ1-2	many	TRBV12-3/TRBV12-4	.	CASSPSPQIYGYTF	TGTGCCAGCAGTCCCTCACCCCAGATCTATGGCTACACCTTC
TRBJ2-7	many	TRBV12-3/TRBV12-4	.	CASSGMFGTYEQYF	TGTGCCAGCAGTGGAATGTTCGGGACCTACGAGCAGTACTTC
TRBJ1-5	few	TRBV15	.	CATSRVASNQPQHF	TGTGCCACCAGCAGGGTGGCATCGAATCAGCCCCAGCATTTT
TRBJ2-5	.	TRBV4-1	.	CASSLLLYQETQYF	TGCGCCAGCAGCCTTCTTCTTTATCAAGAGACCCAGTACTTC
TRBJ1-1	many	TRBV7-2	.	CASSPHFQGMNTEAFF	TGTGCCAGCAGCCCCCACTTTCAGGGTATGAACACTGAAGCTTTCTTT
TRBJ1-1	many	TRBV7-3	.	CASSKTAMNTEAFF	TGTGCCAGCAGCAAAACCGCAATGAACACTGAAGCTTTCTTT
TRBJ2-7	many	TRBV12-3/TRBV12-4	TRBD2	CASSSTAGGHQGEQYF	TGTGCCAGCAGTTCTACAGCGGGAGGGCACCAGGGAGAGCAGTACTTC
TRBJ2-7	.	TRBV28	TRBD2	CASWTASGNYEQYF	TGTGCCAGCTGGACTGCTAGCGGAAACTACGAGCAGTACTTC
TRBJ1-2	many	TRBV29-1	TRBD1	CSAQQGMGYGYTF	TGCAGCGCTCAACAGGGGATGGGCTATGGCTACACCTTC
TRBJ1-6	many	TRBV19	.	CASTVKGDSPLHF	TGTGCCAGTACGGTGAAGGGGGATTCACCCCTCCACTTT
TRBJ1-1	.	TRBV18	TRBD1	CASSWTGERVNTEAFF	TGTGCCAGCTCATGGACAGGGGAGAGAGTGAACACTGAAGCTTTCTTT
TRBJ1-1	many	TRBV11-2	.	CASSLDPGRNTEAFF	TGTGCCAGCAGCTTAGATCCAGGGCGGAACACTGAAGCTTTCTTT
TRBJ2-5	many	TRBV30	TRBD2	CAIGLAGGTQYF	TGTGCCATCGGACTAGCCGGTGGGACCCAGTACTTC
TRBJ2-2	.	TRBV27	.	CASSPYYNTGELFF	TGTGCCAGCAGTCCCTATTATAACACCGGGGAGCTGTTTTTT
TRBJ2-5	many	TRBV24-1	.	CATSDSRGGETQYF	TGTGCCACCAGTGATAGTCGAGGGGGAGAGACCCAGTACTTC
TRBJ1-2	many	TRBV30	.	CAWTPPSANYGYTF	TGTGCCTGGACTCCCCCATCAGCTAACTATGGCTACACCTTC
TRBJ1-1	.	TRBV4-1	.	CASSQDEGAMNTEAFF	TGCGCCAGCAGCCAAGATGAAGGGGCAATGAACACTGAAGCTTTCTTT
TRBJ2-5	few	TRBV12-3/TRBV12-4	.	CASRRPEEETQYF	TGTGCCAGCAGGAGGCCTGAAGAGGAGACCCAGTACTTC
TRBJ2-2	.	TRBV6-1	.	CASSPSEGAASGELFF	TGTGCCAGCAGCCCTTCGGAGGGGGCCGCTTCCGGGGAGCTGTTTTTT
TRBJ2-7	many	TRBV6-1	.	CASQGHLRSYEQYF	TGTGCCTCCCAGGGACACCTTCGGTCCTACGAGCAGTACTTC
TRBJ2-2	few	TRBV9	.	CASSPAIGNTGELFF	TGTGCCAGCAGCCCAGCCATAGGGAACACCGGGGAGCTGTTTTTT
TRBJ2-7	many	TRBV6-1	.	CASSVDSLYEQYF	TGTGCCAGCAGTGTAGACAGCCTCTACGAGCAGTACTTC
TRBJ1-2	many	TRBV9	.	CASSRRLRGEGDGYTF	TGTGCCAGCAGCAGACGGCTCAGGGGTGAGGGCGATGGCTACACCTTC
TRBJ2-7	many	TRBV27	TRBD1	CASSLVKQGVSGYYEQYF	TGTGCCAGCAGTTTAGTGAAGCAGGGGGTTTCCGGCTACTACGAGCAGTACTTC